This T cell receptor (beta chain) stems from a study of blood T cell repertoires in COVID-19. In the authors' methods: Amplification with reference gene primers provided the estimates of nucleated cell counts. Repertoires were generated with immunoSEQ multiplex PCR, while TCRdb's copy carries only in-frame clones and drops some. V and J calls and clone size follow that table, whereas D and trimming were derived from the DNA. This sample yields 250,000 to 350,000 clones, of which roughly 89% are seen a single time; roughly 0.96% belongs to the top ten. Trimming cost V 5 bases and J 5 bases; bases outside gene matches: 3. This CDR3 spans 13 amino acids. Germline V gene sequence: CDR1 ENHRY, CDR2 SYGVKD.

Sample: peripheral blood. This receptor was obtained from a woman aged 40 to 55 who had recovered from COVID-19. The rearrangement links TRBV10-3 to TRBJ1-1; 9 nucleotides align to TRBD1. CDR3 nucleotides: TGTGCCATCAGTCCGGGACAGGGAACTGAAGCTTTCTTT. Protein product: CAISPGQGTEAFF.